Each of the 20 T cell receptor beta chains below was sequenced from the same sample in a study of T cells in Graves' hyperthyroidism and ophthalmopathy. RNA transcripts were the template for amplifying TCR beta CDR3 regions. First-round RT-PCR of the TCR CDR3 relied on the HTBI primer set. TCRdb used MiXCR to reprocess the multiplex PCR reads, holding one entry per CDR3 protein. The profile shows over 350,000 distinct CDR3 sequences, roughly 15% of them singletons. What was sequenced was blood. The receptors derive from a young man with Graves' ophthalmopathy.

A few counts support this clonotype. The DNA is omitted, as the CDR3 cannot be located on it reliably, and the CDR3 follows TCRdb's listing. The chain is built from TRBV5-5 and TRBJ1-2; the table's D call, TRBD1, was not checked against the DNA. The CDR3 contains 20 residues when both ends are counted. Germline CDR1 SGHKS, CDR2 YYEKEE (reference sequence). CDR3 in amino acids: CASSFYICSAGDRGNRGYTF.

V and J are TRBV16 and TRBJ2-2; D unclear. V lost 2 bases to trimming and J lost 1 base, with 8 bases between them. The CDR3 sequence is 15 residues long. The V gene's germline CDR1 is KGHSY and CDR2 FQNENV. Written as DNA, the CDR3 is TGTGCCAGCAGCCAAAGGGAAGTGAACACCGGGGAGCTGTTTTTT. This sequence encodes CASSQREVNTGELFF. The full variable domain, rest sourced from reference TRBV16 and TRBJ2-2, is GEEVAQTPKHLVRGEGQKAKLYCAPIKGHSYVFWYQQVLKNEFKFLISFQNENVFDETGMPKERFSAKCLPNSPCSLEIQATKLEDSAVYFCASSQREVNTGELFFGEGSRLTVL.

Details on this clonotype: This may be a read error: a much more frequent sequence differs by one nucleotide. The chain has TRBV7-9 and TRBJ2-7; D is perhaps TRBD2 (6 bases). The CDR3 is made up of 15 amino acids. Deletions cut 1 base from V and 3 bases from J, with 13 bases between. CDR1 and CDR2 from the germline V gene are SEHNR and FQNEAQ (reference sequence). CDR3 sequence reads: CASSLEPGVGYEQYF. The CDR3 DNA reads as TGTGCCAGCAGCTTAGAGCCGGGAGTAGGCTACGAGCAGTACTTC.

This clonotype was recorded a few times. V is TRBV6-1 and J is TRBJ2-1; 12 bases map to TRBD1. This CDR3 is built from 15 residues. Germline trimming cut 5 bases from V and 4 bases from J; bases unmatched to any gene: 3. Germline CDR1 is MNHNS and CDR2 is SASEGT. CDR3 amino acids: CASSKGQGAYNEQFF. The CDR3 DNA is TGTGCCAGCAGTAAGGGACAGGGGGCTTACAATGAGCAGTTCTTC.

This clonotype was seen a few times. The chain carries TRBV19 and TRBJ1-1, with TRBD1 as a possible D gene (5 bases). This CDR3 is built from 15 residues. V was pared by 1 base and J by 4 bases, with 13 bases between. Germline V lookup: CDR1 LNHDA, CDR2 SQIVND (reference sequence). The CDR3 DNA reads TGTGCCAGTAGTATAGCAGGGCTATCGGGCACTGAAGCTTTCTTT. Translating it yields CASSIAGLSGTEAFF.

This clonotype has at least ten counts. The gene calls are TRBV5-1 and TRBJ1-1, with 9 bases fitting TRBD1. The CDR3 runs 14 residues. Trimming removed 4 bases from V and 4 bases from J; junction bases left unmatched: 5. Germline V gene data show CDR1 as SGHRS and CDR2 as YFSETQ. The CDR3 is CASSTVGQGTEAFF. The CDR3 nucleotides read TGCGCCAGCAGCACGGTGGGACAGGGCACTGAAGCTTTCTTT.

This clonotype was counted only a few times. The gene calls are TRBV5-1 and TRBJ1-4; TRBD1 is a possible D gene (5 bases). The CDR3 extends over 14 amino acids. V shed 4 bases and J shed 1 base, with 8 bases lying between them. Germline V gene lookup returns CDR1 SGHRS and CDR2 YFSETQ. This CDR3 reads CASSGGGTNEKLFF. DNA for the CDR3: TGCGCCAGCAGCGGGGGAGGAACTAATGAAAAACTGTTTTTT. Looking up the rest from reference TRBV5-1 and TRBJ1-4 gives the full variable domain: KAGVTQTPRYLIKTRGQQVTLSCSPISGHRSVSWYQQTPGQGLQFLFEYFSETQRNKGNFPGRFSGRQFSNSRSEMNVSTLELGDSALYLCASSGGGTNEKLFFGSGTQLSVL.

The rearrangement uses TRBV7-3 and TRBJ2-5, with 9 bases matching TRBD1. CDR3 length: 15 residues. Germline CDR1 is SGHTA and CDR2 is FQGTGA. J was trimmed by 5 bases and V by 0 bases; bases with no gene match: 4. The CDR3 coding sequence is TGTGCCAGCAGCTTAACCGGGACAGGGTCGGAGACCCAGTACTTC. It yields the protein CASSLTGTGSETQYF.

This clonotype occurred a few times. The chain recombines TRBV29-1 with TRBJ2-5; 9 bases line up with TRBD1. From germline, CDR1 is SQVTM and CDR2 ANQGSEA. This CDR3 spans 13 amino acids. This CDR3 is CSVAGTGSETQYF. The CDR3 DNA is TGCAGTGTGGCCGGGACAGGGAGTGAGACCCAGTACTTC. The entire variable domain, with the rest obtained from reference TRBV29-1 and TRBJ2-5, is as follows: SAVISQKPSRDICQRGTSLTIQCQVDSQVTMMFWYRQQPGQSLTLIATANQGSEATYESGFVIDKFPISRPNLTFSTLTVSNMSPEDSSIYLCSVAGTGSETQYFGPGTRLLVL.

The sample holds many counts of this clonotype. This rearrangement joins TRBV5-1 to TRBJ2-7; 8 bases are a match to TRBD1. Germline lookup yields CDR1 SGHRS and CDR2 YFSETQ. Losses at the gene ends were 2 bases for V and 6 bases for J; bases not matched to a gene: 7. The CDR3 covers 14 residues. The CDR3 loop reads CASSFGRGRGEQYF. In DNA, the CDR3 is TGCGCCAGCAGCTTCGGCAGGGGGCGCGGCGAGCAGTACTTC.

There are many counts of this clonotype. The chain joins TRBV20-1 to TRBJ1-5; 7 bases are shared with TRBD1. This CDR3 region has 16 residues. Per the germline V gene, CDR1 is DFQATT and CDR2 is SNEGSKA (reference sequence). V was clipped by 0 bases and J by 5 bases; unmatched bases: 10. CDR3 coding DNA: TGCAGTGCTAGAGATCAGGCAGGGGGGTTTCATCAGCCCCAGCATTTT. Amino acid sequence: CSARDQAGGFHQPQHF.

This clonotype was found many times. The V gene is TRBV9, the J gene TRBJ1-1; 12 positions match TRBD1. CDR3 size: 15 residues. Germline CDR1 reads SGDLS; CDR2 reads YYNGEE. J gave up 8 bases and V 4 bases, and 9 bases lay outside the gene matches. The CDR3 region is CASSSRDRGPPEAFF. The CDR3 coding sequence is TGTGCCAGCAGCTCCCGGGACAGGGGGCCCCCCGAAGCTTTCTTT.

This clonotype was counted at least ten times. The chain uses TRBV7-2 and TRBJ2-5; 10 bases map to TRBD2. CDR3 size: 15 residues. J lost 5 bases, V lost 5 bases, and 8 bases had no gene match. In germline, CDR1 is SGHTA, CDR2 FQGNSA. The CDR3 sequence is CASSELAGSPETQYF. The CDR3 DNA follows: TGTGCCAGCAGCGAACTAGCGGGGAGTCCGGAGACCCAGTACTTC.

This clonotype was found a few times. The V gene is TRBV12-3 or TRBV12-4, the J gene TRBJ1-1, with D possibly being TRBD1 (6 bases). This CDR3 has 17 amino acids. V gave up 7 bases and J gave up 0 bases, with 21 bases separating them. DNA of the CDR3: TGTGCCAGCACCGTAGGGGGGCAGTACCTCCTGAACACTGAAGCTTTCTTT. It yields the protein CASTVGGQYLLNTEAFF.

This clonotype was observed many times. The J gene is TRBJ1-2, the V gene TRBV11-2; the D is unclear. The CDR3 runs 17 residues. Germline V lookup: CDR1 SGHAT, CDR2 FQNNGV. V lost 0 bases, J lost 8 bases, and 22 bases lay in between. The CDR3 DNA sequence: TGTGCCAGCAGCTTAGATGTCATCGCAGGTCGCCTTTCCGGCTACACCTTC. Protein product: CASSLDVIAGRLSGYTF.

This clonotype was found many times. V is TRBV3-1 and J is TRBJ2-3; 11 nucleotides agree with TRBD2. From germline, CDR1 is LGHDT and CDR2 YNNKEL (reference sequence). V trimming: 1 base; J trimming: 1 base; junction bases outside the gene matches: 7. This CDR3 contains 18 residues. CDR3 sequence reads: CASSQGSGGAVGTDTQYF. CDR3 coding DNA: TGTGCCAGCAGCCAAGGTAGCGGGGGGGCAGTGGGCACAGATACGCAGTATTTT.

This clonotype was seen at least ten times. This chain uses TRBV30 with TRBJ2-1; D is unclear. The germline V and J ends were trimmed by 2 bases and 7 bases, with 3 bases remaining between them. The CDR3 is made up of 10 amino acids. The germline V gene encodes CDR1 GTSNPN and CDR2 SVGIG (reference sequence). CDR3: CAWSRNEQFF. The DNA of the CDR3 is TGTGCCTGGAGTAGGAATGAGCAGTTCTTC.

This clonotype occurred many times. The J gene is TRBJ2-7, the V gene TRBV20-1; perhaps TRBD2 as D (6 bases). The CDR3 loop spans 12 amino acids. V was cut by 6 bases and J by 0 bases, with 9 bases left in between. Germline CDR1 reads DFQATT; CDR2 reads SNEGSKA (reference sequence). In DNA, the CDR3 is TGCAGTGCAACGGACTACTCCTACGAGCAGTACTTC. This encodes CSATDYSYEQYF.

This clonotype came up a few times. The V and J genes are TRBV19 and TRBJ2-2; unclear D gene. The V gene's germline CDR1 is LNHDA and CDR2 SQIVND (reference sequence). The length of the CDR3 is 15 residues. V was shortened by 1 base and J by 1 base, with 7 bases between the two germline ends. The CDR3 sequence: CASSIVLGNTGELFF. In nucleotides, the CDR3 is TGTGCCAGTAGTATAGTCCTGGGGAACACCGGGGAGCTGTTTTTT. Complete variable domain (other parts from reference TRBV19 and TRBJ2-2): DGGITQSPKYLFRKEGQNVTLSCEQNLNHDAMYWYRQDPGQGLRLIYYSQIVNDFQKGDIAEGYSVSREKKESFPLTVTSAQKNPTAFYLCASSIVLGNTGELFFGEGSRLTVL.

This clonotype was observed at least ten times. The CDR3 nucleotides are TGTGCCAGCAGTTCGGATCGGGGCCCAAACTATGGCTACACCTTC. It encodes CASSSDRGPNYGYTF. The chain is built from TRBV12-3 or TRBV12-4 and TRBJ1-2; tentatively, D is TRBD1 (5 bases). CDR3 size: 15 residues. Trimming took off 4 bases at V and 2 bases at J, with 14 bases between the two ends.